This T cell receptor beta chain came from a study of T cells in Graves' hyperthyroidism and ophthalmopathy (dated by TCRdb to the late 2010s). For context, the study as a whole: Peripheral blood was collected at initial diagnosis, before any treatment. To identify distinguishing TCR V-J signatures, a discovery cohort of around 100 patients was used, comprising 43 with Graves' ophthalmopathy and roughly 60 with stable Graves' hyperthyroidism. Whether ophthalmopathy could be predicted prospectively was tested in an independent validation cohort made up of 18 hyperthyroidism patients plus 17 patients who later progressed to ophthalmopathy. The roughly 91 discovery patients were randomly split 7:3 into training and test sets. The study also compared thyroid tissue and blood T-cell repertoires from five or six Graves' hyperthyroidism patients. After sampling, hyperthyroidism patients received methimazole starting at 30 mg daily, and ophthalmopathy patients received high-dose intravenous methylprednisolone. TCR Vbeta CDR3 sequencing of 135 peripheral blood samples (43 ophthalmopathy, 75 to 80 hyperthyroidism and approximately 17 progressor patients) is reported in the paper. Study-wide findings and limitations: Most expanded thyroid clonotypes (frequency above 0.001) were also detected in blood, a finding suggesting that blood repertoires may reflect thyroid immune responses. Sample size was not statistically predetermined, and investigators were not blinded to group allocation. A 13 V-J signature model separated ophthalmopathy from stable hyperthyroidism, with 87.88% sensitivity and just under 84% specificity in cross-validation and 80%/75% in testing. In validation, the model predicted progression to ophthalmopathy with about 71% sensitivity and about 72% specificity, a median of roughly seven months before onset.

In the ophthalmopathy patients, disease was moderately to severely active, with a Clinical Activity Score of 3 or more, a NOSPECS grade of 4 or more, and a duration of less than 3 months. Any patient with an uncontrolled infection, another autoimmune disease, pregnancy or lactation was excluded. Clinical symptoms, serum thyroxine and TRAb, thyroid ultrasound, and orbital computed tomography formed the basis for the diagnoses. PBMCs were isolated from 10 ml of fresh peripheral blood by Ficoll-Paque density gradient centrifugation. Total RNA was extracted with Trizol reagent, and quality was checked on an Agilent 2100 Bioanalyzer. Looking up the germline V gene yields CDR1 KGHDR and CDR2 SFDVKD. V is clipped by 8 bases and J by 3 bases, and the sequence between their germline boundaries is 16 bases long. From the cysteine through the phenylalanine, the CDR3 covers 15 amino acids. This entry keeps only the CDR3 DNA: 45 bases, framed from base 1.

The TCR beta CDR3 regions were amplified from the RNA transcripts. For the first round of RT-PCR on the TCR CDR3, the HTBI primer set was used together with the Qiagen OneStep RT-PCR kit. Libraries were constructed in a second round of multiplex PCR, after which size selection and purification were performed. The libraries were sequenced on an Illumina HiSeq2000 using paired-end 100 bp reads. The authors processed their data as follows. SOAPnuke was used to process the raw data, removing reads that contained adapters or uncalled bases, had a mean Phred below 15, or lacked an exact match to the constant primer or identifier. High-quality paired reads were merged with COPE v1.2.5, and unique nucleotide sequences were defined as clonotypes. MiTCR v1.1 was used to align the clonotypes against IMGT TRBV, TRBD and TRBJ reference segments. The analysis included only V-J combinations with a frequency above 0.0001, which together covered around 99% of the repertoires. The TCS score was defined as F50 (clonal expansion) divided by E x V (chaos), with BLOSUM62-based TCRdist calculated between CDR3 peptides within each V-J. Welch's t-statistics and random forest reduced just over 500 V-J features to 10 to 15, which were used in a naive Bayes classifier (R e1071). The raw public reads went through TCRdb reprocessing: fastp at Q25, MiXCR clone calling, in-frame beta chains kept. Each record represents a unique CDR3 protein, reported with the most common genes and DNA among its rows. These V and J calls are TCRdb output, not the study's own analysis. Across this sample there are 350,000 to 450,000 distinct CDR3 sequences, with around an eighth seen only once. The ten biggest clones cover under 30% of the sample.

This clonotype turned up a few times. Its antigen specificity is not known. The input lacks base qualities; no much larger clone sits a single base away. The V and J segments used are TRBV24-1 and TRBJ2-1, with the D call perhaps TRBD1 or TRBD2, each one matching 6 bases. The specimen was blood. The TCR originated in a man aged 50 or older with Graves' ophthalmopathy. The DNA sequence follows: TGTGCCACCACCGAGGGGGGTAGCGGCTACAATGAGCAGTTCTTC. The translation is CATTEGGSGYNEQFF.